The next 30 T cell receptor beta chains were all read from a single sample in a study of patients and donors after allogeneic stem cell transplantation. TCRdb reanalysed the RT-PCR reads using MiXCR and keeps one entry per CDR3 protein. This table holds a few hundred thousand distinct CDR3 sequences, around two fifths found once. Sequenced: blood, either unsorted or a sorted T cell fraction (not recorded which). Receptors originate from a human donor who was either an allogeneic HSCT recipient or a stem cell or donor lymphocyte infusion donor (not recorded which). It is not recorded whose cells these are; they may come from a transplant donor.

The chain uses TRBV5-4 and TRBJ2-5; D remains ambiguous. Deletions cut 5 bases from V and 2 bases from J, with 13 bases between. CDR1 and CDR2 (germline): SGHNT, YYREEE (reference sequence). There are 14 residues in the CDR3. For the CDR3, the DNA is TGTGCCAGCAGAACGATGGAAGGGCAAGAGACCCAGTACTTC. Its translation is CASRTMEGQETQYF.

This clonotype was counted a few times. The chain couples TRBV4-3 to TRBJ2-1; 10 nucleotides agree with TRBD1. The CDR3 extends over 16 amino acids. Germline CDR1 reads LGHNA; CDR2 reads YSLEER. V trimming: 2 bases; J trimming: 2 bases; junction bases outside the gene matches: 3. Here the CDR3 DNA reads TGCGCCAGCAGCCAATCCGGACAGGGGGCCTACAATGAGCAGTTCTTC. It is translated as CASSQSGQGAYNEQFF.

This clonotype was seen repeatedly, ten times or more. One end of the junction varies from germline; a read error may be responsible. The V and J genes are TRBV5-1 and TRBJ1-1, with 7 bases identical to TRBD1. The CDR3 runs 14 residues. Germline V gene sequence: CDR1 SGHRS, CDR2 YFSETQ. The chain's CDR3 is CASSLGPGGTEAFF. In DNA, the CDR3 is TGTGCCAGCAGCTTGGGACCAGGGGGCACTGAAGCTTTCTTT.

Here the CDR3 reads CASSPGIGELFF. The CDR3 bases are TGTGCCAGCAGCCCCGGGATCGGGGAGCTGTTTTTT. The chain has TRBV12-3 or TRBV12-4 and TRBJ2-2, with a weak D call TRBD2 (5 bases). The CDR3 spans 12 residues. V was cut by 6 bases and J by 7 bases, with 9 bases left in between.

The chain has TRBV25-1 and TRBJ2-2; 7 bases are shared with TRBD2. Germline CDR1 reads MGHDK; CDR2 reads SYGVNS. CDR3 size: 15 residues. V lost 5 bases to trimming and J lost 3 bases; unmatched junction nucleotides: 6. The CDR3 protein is CASSPQAGHTGELFF. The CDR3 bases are TGTGCCAGCAGTCCTCAAGCGGGGCACACCGGGGAGCTGTTTTTT.

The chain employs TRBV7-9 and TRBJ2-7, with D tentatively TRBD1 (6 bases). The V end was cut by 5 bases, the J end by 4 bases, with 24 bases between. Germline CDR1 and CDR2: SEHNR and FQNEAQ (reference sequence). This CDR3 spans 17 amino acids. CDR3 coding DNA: TGTGCCAGCAGCCCGCCTTCTGGGACATTAGGGAGATACGAGCAGTACTTC. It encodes CASSPPSGTLGRYEQYF.

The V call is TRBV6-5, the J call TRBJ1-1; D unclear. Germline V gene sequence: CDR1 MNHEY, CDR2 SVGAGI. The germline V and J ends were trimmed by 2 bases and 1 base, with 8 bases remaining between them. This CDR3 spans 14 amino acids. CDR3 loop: CASSYNRWNTEAFF. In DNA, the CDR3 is TGTGCCAGCAGTTACAATCGGTGGAACACTGAAGCTTTCTTT.

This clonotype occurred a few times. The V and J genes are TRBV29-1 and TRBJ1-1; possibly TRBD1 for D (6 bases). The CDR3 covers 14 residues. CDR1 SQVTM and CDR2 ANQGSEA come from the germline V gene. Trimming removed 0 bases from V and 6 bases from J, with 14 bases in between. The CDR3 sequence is CSVEESTGRPEAFF. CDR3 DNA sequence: TGCAGCGTTGAAGAATCTACAGGGCGCCCTGAAGCTTTCTTT.

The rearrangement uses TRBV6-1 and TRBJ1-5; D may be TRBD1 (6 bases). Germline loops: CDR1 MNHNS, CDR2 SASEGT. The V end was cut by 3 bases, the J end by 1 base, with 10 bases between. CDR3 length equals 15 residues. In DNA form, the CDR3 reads TGTGCCAGCAGTGAGGGGGGGCGAAGCAATCAGCCCCAGCATTTT. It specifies CASSEGGRSNQPQHF.

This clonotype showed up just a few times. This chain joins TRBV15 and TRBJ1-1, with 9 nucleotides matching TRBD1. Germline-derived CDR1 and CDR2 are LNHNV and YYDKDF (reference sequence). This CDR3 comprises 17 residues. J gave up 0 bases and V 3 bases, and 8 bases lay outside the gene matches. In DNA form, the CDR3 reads TGTGCCACCAGCAGCCAGGACAGGGGAGCGATGAACACTGAAGCTTTCTTT. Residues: CATSSQDRGAMNTEAFF.

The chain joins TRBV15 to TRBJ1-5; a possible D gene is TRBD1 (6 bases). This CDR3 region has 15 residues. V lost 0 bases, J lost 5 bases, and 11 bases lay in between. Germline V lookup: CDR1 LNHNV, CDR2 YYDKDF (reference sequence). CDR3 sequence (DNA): TGTGCCACCAGCAGAGACGGACAGAACGATCAGCCCCAGCATTTT. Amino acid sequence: CATSRDGQNDQPQHF.

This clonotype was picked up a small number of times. The CDR3 sequence is CASSQETGHLAGELFF. The CDR3 bases are TGTGCCAGCAGCCAAGAAACTGGGCACCTGGCCGGGGAGCTGTTTTTT. This chain links TRBV4-2 with TRBJ2-2, with D hard to call. CDR1 and CDR2 from the germline V gene are LGHNA and YNFKEQ. The CDR3 runs 16 residues. Trimming removed 0 bases at V and 6 bases at J, with 14 bases between.

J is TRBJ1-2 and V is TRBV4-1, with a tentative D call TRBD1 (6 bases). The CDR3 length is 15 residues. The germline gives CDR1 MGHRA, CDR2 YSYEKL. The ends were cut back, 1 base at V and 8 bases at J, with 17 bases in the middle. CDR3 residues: CASSQAGVSQVGYTF. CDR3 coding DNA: TGCGCCAGCAGCCAAGCAGGGGTATCGCAAGTAGGCTACACCTTC.

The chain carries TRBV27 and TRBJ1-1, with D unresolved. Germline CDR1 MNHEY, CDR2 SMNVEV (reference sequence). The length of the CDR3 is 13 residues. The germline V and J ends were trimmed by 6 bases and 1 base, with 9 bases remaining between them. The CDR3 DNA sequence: TGTGCCAGCAGCCGTTGGGAGAACACTGAAGCTTTCTTT. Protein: CASSRWENTEAFF.

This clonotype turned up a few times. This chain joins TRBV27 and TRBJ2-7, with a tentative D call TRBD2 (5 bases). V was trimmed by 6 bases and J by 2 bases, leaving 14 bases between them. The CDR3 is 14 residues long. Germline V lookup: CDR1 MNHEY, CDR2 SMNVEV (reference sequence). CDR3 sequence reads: CASSPSGLPYEQYF. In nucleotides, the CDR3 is TGTGCCAGCAGCCCCTCGGGGTTGCCCTACGAGCAGTACTTC.

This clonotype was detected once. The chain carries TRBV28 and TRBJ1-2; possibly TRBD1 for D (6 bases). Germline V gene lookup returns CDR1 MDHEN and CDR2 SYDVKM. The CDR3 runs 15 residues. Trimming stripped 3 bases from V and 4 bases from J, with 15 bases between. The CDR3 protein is CASSLIGGAGYGYTF. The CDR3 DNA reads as TGTGCCAGCAGTTTGATCGGGGGCGCGGGCTATGGCTACACCTTC.

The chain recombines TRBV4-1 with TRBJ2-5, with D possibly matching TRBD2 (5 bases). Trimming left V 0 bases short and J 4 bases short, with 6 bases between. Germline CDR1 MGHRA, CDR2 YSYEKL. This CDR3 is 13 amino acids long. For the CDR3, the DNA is TGCGCCAGCAGCCAAGATGGGAGAGAGACCCAGTACTTC. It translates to CASSQDGRETQYF.

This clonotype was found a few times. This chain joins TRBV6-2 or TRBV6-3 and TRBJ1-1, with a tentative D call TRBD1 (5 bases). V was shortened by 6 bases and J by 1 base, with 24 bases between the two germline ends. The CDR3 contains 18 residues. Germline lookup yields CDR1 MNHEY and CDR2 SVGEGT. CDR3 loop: CASSQGEFGRWGNTEAFF. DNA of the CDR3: TGTGCCAGCAGCCAGGGAGAGTTCGGCCGGTGGGGGAACACTGAAGCTTTCTTT.

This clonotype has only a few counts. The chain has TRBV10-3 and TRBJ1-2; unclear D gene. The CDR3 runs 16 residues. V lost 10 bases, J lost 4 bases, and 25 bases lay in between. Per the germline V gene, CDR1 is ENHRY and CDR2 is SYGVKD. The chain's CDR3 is CATTRREGSQLYGYTF. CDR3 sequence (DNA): TGTGCCACTACAAGGCGGGAGGGATCCCAACTCTATGGCTACACCTTC.

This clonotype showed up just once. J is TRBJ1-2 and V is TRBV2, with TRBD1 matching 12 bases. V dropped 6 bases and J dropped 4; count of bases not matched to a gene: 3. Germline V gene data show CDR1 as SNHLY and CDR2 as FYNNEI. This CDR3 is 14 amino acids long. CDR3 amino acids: CASRGTGGVYGYTF. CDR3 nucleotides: TGTGCCAGCAGGGGGACAGGGGGCGTCTATGGCTACACCTTC.

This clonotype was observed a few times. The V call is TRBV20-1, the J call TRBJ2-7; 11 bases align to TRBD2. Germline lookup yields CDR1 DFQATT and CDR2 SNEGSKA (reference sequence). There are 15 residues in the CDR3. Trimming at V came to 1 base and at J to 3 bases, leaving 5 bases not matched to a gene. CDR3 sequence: CSARGGLADFYEQYF. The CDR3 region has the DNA TGCAGTGCTAGAGGGGGACTAGCGGATTTCTACGAGCAGTACTTC.

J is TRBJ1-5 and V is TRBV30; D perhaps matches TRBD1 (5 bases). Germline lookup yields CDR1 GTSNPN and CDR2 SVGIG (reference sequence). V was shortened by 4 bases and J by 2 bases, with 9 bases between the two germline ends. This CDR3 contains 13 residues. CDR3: CAWTGSGNQPQHF. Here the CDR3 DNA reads TGTGCCTGGACAGGGTCGGGCAATCAGCCCCAGCATTTT. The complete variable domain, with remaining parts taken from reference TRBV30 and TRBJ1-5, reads SQTIHQWPATLVQPVGSPLSLECTVEGTSNPNLYWYRQAAGRGLQLLFYSVGIGQISSEVPQNLSASRPQDRQFILSSKKLLLSDSGFYLCAWTGSGNQPQHFGDGTRLSIL.

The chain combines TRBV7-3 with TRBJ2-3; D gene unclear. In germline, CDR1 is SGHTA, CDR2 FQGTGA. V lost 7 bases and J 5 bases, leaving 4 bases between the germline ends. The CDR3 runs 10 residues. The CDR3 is CASIQDTQYF. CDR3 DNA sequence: TGTGCCAGCATCCAAGATACGCAGTATTTT.

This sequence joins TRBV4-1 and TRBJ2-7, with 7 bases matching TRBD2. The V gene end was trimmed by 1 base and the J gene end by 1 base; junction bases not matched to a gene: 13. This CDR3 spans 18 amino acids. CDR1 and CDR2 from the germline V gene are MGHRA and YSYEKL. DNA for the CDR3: TGCGCCAGCAGCCAAGTCTTCGCCAGCGGGGATCAATCCTACGAGCAGTACTTC. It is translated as CASSQVFASGDQSYEQYF.

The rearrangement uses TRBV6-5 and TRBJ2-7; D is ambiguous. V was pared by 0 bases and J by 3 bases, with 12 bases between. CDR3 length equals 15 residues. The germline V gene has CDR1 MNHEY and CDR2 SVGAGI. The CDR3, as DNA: TGTGCCAGCAGTTACTCGCGCAGCCCTAACTACGAGCAGTACTTC. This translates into CASSYSRSPNYEQYF.

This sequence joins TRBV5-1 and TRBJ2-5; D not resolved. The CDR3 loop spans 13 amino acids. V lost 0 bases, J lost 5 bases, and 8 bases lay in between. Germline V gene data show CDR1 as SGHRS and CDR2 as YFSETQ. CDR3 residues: CASSLVGWETQYF. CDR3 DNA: TGCGCCAGCAGCTTGGTTGGGTGGGAGACCCAGTACTTC.

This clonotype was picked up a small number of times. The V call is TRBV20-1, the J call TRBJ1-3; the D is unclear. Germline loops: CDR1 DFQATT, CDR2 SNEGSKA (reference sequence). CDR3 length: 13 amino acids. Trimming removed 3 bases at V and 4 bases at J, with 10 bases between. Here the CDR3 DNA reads TGCAGTGCTAGTTCTCTAGACGGAAACACCATATATTTT. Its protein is CSASSLDGNTIYF.

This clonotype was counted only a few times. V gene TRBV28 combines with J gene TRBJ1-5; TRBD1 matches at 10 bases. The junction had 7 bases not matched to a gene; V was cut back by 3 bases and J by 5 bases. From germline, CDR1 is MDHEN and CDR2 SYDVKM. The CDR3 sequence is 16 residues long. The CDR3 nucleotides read TGTGCCAGCAGTTTCCCTAGAGGACAGGGGGATCAGCCCCAGCATTTT. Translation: CASSFPRGQGDQPQHF.

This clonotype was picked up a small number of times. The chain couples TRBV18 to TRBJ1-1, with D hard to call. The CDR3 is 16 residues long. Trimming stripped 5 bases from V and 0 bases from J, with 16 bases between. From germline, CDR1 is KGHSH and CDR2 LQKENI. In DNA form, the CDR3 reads TGTGCCAGCTCATCCTCACTCAGGTCCATGAACACTGAAGCTTTCTTT. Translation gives CASSSSLRSMNTEAFF. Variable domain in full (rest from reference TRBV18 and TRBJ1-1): NAGVMQNPRHLVRRRGQEARLRCSPMKGHSHVYWYRQLPEEGLKFMVYLQKENIIDESGMPKERFSAEFPKEGPSILRIQQVVRGDSAAYFCASSSSLRSMNTEAFFGQGTRLTVV.

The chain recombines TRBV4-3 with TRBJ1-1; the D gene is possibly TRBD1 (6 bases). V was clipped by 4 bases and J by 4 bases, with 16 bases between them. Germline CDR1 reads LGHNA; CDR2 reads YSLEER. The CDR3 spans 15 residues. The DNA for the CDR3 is TGCGCCAGCAGCCCCTTACATAGGGGGACCACTGAAGCTTTCTTT. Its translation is CASSPLHRGTTEAFF.